This T cell receptor beta chain was captured by sequencing in a study of Graves' ophthalmopathy and Graves' hyperthyroidism. Study in general: Hyperthyroidism is called stable when no ophthalmopathy develops within 18 months of follow-up.

Points on this clonotype: Its specificity is not known. It may be a read error: a sequence one base away is much more abundant.

Thyroid ultrasound, orbital computed tomography, TRAb, serum thyroxine and clinical symptoms formed the basis of diagnosis. Researchers took RNA transcripts and amplified TCR beta CDR3 regions from them. The workflow started with a first-round RT-PCR run with HTBI primers and then moved on to a second-round multiplex PCR. TCRdb used MiXCR to reprocess the multiplex PCR reads, holding one entry per CDR3 protein. The top ten clones hold 11% of a sample with about 1.2 million distinct CDR3 sequences, 35% to 45% of them seen once. Per germline, CDR1 SGHVS and CDR2 FQNEAQ. The CDR3 is 14 amino acids. Study-wide results and limits: Blood shared most expanded thyroid clonotypes above 0.001 frequency.

The chain couples TRBV7-8 to TRBJ2-2; D remains ambiguous. The TCR comes from an adult man with Graves' hyperthyroidism. The sequenced sample was peripheral blood or thyroid tissue (not recorded which). For the CDR3, the DNA is TGTGCCGGCAGCCACTGGCGGAACACCGGGGAGCTGTTTTTT. It translates to CAGSHWRNTGELFF.